This T cell receptor (beta chain) is from a study of shared clonotypes between healthy human individuals. Study results and caveats: Only blood was sampled, and tissue TCR repertoires likely differ from blood ones. It was observed that 5% to 6.5% of naive CD4 clonotypes were shared across four donors.

None of the donors, who were healthy HIV-negative adults, had recently had acute infections or vaccinations. This clone was detected only a few times. Its antigen is undetermined. Genomic DNA per cell subset filled all wells of several immunoSEQ plates. TCRdb's copy holds only in-frame clones and misses some; the assay was immunoSEQ multiplex PCR. The sample lists 1 million to 1.2 million clones; about 80% were seen once. The ends were cut back, 3 bases at V and 3 bases at J, with 12 bases in the middle. The CDR3 loop spans 15 amino acids. In germline, CDR1 is MNHNS, CDR2 SASEGT. The chain employs TRBV6-1 and TRBJ1-5, with a possible D match to TRBD1 (5 bases). The sample consisted of memory CD4+ T cells from PBMCs. The subset denotes: CD45RA-negative fraction. The TCR was taken from a man in his late teens or twenties in good health. Some clones in this sample may be carry-over from other donors' samples. The CDR3 sequence is CASSDGTVYNQPQHF. For the CDR3, the DNA is TGTGCCAGCAGTGATGGGACGGTTTACAATCAGCCCCAGCATTTT.